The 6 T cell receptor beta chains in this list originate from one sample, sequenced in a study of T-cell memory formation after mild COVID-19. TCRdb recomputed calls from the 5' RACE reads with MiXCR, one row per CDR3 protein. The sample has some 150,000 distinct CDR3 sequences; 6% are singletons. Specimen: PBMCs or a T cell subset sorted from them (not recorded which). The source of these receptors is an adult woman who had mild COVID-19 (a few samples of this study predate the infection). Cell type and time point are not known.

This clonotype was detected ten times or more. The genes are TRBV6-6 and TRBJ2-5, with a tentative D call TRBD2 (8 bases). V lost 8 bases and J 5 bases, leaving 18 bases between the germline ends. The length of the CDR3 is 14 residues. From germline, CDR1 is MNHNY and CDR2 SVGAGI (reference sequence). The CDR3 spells CASGYGRGQETQYF. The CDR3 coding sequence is TGTGCCAGCGGGTACGGGAGGGGGCAGGAGACCCAGTACTTC.

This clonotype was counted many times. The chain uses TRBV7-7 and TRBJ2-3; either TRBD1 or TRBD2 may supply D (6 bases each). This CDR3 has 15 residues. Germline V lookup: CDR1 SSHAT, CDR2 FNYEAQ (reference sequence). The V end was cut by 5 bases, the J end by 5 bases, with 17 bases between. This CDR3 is CASSPHRGREDTQYF. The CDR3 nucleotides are TGTGCCAGCAGCCCCCACCGGGGGCGAGAAGATACGCAGTATTTT.

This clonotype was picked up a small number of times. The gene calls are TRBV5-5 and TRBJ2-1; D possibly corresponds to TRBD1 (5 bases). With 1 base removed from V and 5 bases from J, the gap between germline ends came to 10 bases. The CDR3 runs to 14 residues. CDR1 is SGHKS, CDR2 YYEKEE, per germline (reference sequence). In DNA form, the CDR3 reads TGTGCCAGCAGCTTGTGGGGCAGGGACAATGAGCAGTTCTTC. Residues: CASSLWGRDNEQFF.

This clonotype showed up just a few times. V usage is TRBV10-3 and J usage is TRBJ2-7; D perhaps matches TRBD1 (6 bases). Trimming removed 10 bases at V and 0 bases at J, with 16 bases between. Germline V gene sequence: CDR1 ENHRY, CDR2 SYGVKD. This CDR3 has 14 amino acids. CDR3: CATTGTQLSYEQYF. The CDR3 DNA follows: TGTGCCACTACCGGGACACAGCTCTCCTACGAGCAGTACTTC.

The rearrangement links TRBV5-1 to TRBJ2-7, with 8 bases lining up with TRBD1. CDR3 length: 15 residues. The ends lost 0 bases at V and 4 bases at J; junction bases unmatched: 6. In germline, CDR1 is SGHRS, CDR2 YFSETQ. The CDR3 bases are TGCGCCAGCAGCTTGGGCAGGGGGCGAAGGTACGAGCAGTACTTC. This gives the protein CASSLGRGRRYEQYF.

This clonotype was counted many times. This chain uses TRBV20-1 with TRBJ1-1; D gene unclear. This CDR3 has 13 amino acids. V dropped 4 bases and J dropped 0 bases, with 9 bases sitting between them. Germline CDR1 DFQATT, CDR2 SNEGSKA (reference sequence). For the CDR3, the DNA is TGCAGTGCTACCCTTCAGGTGAACACTGAAGCTTTCTTT. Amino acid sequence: CSATLQVNTEAFF.